These 2 T cell receptor beta chains came from one sample sequenced in a study of response to subunit inactivated influenza vaccine (dated by TCRdb to 2016 to 2019). Libraries came from RT-PCR. The sequencer was an Illumina HiSeq 2500. TCRdb trimmed the raw reads at Q25, called clones with MiXCR and kept productive beta chains. Duplicate CDR3 protein sequences are folded into a single record with the most common DNA and genes. This sample has just under 550,000 distinct CDR3 sequences in its table, and 20% to 25% of those were observed once. Together, the top ten hold 2.5% to 3% of the sample. In addition, the sample was reused for a study of T cells expressing NK-cell markers. The second study also describes: TCR beta cDNA libraries were prepared using 5'RACE template switching, which introduced a universal primer site and unique molecular identifiers.

Sequences were derived from CD4+ T cells sorted from PBMCs, sampled roughly 12 days after vaccination. These TCRs come from a man aged 45 to 65 who received an inactivated influenza vaccine. Donor details come from another sample of the same person, matched by shared clones.

In this sample, this clonotype turned up a few times. The rearrangement uses TRBV11-2 and TRBJ2-1, with 9 bases that match TRBD1. The CDR3 loop spans 15 amino acids. Germline CDR1 SGHAT, CDR2 FQNNGV. V lost 4 bases and J lost 6; bases outside the gene matches: 7. The CDR3, as DNA: TGTGCCAGCAGCTGGGGACAGGGCAAAAGCAATGAGCAGTTCTTC. Translated, it gives CASSWGQGKSNEQFF.

The chain combines TRBV4-2 with TRBJ2-7; no definite D call. V was cut by 4 bases and J by 0 bases, with 10 bases left in between. Germline assignment: CDR1 LGHNA and CDR2 YNFKEQ. CDR3 length: 14 amino acids. The CDR3 DNA reads as TGTGCCAGCAGCCCTAGTACGACCTCCTACGAGCAGTACTTC. Amino acid sequence: CASSPSTTSYEQYF.